This T cell receptor (beta chain) was observed in a study of blood T cells in healthy people across ages. Per germline, CDR1 SGHTA and CDR2 FQGNSA. V lost 3 bases to trimming and J lost 7 bases, with 10 bases between them. The CDR3 is made up of 13 amino acids. It was with a sample-barcoded 5' primer and a J-beta primer mix that a second PCR of roughly 7 to 12 cycles was run. TCRdb re-analysed the 5' RACE reads in MiXCR, keeping a single row per CDR3 protein. The table shows 500,000 to 700,000 distinct CDR3 sequences, with about 30% occurring only once. The rearrangement uses TRBV7-2 and TRBJ2-1; no clear D gene. This clonotype was obtained from an elderly woman in good health. Source material: blood. Written as DNA, the CDR3 is TGTGCCAGCAGCTTTCGACTGGTTAATGAGCAGTTCTTC. Residues: CASSFRLVNEQFF.